Presented here are 19 T cell receptor beta chains from one specimen sequenced in a study of long-term antiretroviral therapy in people with HIV. Researchers ran immunoSEQ v3.0 at survey level. Assay: immunoSEQ multiplex PCR; the TCRdb copy retains only in-frame clones and omits some. The profile shows tens of thousands of clones, approximately 80% of them singletons. The sequences come from unsorted PBMCs, collected 1.1 years before starting antiretroviral therapy. The source is a woman aged 25 to 39 with HIV.

This clone was picked up a small number of times. This chain uses TRBV30 with TRBJ2-1; D is ambiguous. The CDR3 contains 11 residues. CDR1 GTSNPN and CDR2 SVGIG come from the germline V gene (reference sequence). The V and J ends lost 2 bases and 8 bases respectively, with 7 bases between them. CDR3 DNA: TGTGCCTGGAGTCCACGGGATGAGCAGTTCTTC. Translation gives CAWSPRDEQFF.

This clone ranks as medium-sized (0.01 to 0.1%). The chain links TRBV5-1 to TRBJ1-2; unclear D gene. The germline V gene encodes CDR1 SGHRS and CDR2 YFSETQ. Trimming took 3 bases from V and 0 from J, leaving 15 bases between them. The CDR3 is 16 amino acids. Here the CDR3 reads CASSSPLGGANYGYTF. The CDR3 DNA is TGCGCCAGCAGCTCCCCGCTGGGTGGAGCTAACTATGGCTACACCTTC. Full variable domain (outside the CDR3, taken from reference TRBV5-1 and TRBJ1-2): KAGVTQTPRYLIKTRGQQVTLSCSPISGHRSVSWYQQTPGQGLQFLFEYFSETQRNKGNFPGRFSGRQFSNSRSEMNVSTLELGDSALYLCASSSPLGGANYGYTFGSGTRLTVV.

The rearrangement links TRBV6-6 to TRBJ1-1; tentatively, D is TRBD1 (6 bases). CDR1 is MNHNY and CDR2 is SVGAGI in the germline V gene (reference sequence). V shed 5 bases and J shed 8 bases, with 12 bases lying between them. This CDR3 contains 12 residues. CDR3 sequence reads: CASSHSGTEAFF. In nucleotides, the CDR3 is TGTGCCAGCAGTCATTCCGGGACAGAAGCTTTCTTT.

The CDR3 region has the DNA TGCGCCAGCAGCTCGGGGACTAGCGGGGGGCCGGGAGAGACCCAGTACTTC. It specifies CASSSGTSGGPGETQYF. This rearrangement joins TRBV5-1 to TRBJ2-5, with 15 bases fitting TRBD2. CDR3 length: 17 residues. The germline V gene has CDR1 SGHRS and CDR2 YFSETQ. The V and J ends lost 3 bases and 4 bases, in that order; junction bases with no gene match: 7.

V and J are TRBV4-2 and TRBJ1-1, with no clear D. CDR3 length: 15 amino acids. In germline, CDR1 is LGHNA, CDR2 YNFKEQ. The germline V and J ends were trimmed by 0 bases and 2 bases, with 10 bases remaining between them. This chain's CDR3 is CASSQDSSINTEAFF. CDR3 bases: TGTGCCAGCAGCCAAGATTCATCAATCAACACTGAAGCTTTCTTT.

This chain connects TRBV11-2 to TRBJ1-2, with D possibly TRBD1 on 6 matching bases. Germline V gene data show CDR1 as SGHAT and CDR2 as FQNNGV. The CDR3 length is 15 residues. V lost 5 bases to trimming and J lost 0 bases, with 13 bases between them. The CDR3 loop is CASSLGQRPNYGYTF. CDR3 nucleotides: TGTGCCAGCAGCCTAGGACAGCGACCTAACTATGGCTACACCTTC.

V gene TRBV2 combines with J gene TRBJ2-5; a weak D match, TRBD1 (6 bases). The V gene's germline CDR1 is SNHLY and CDR2 FYNNEI. This CDR3 has 14 amino acids. Trimming shortened V by 5 bases and J by 0 bases, and 10 bases separated the two germline ends. The DNA for the CDR3 is TGTGCCAGCAGTTCCGGACAGTACCAAGAGACCCAGTACTTC. Residues: CASSSGQYQETQYF.

The chain joins TRBV7-2 to TRBJ2-3; 8 bases map to TRBD2. The germline CDR1 and CDR2 sequences are SGHTA and FQGNSA. The trim removed 3 bases at V and 5 bases at J, leaving 10 bases unmatched. The CDR3 contains 16 residues. The CDR3 nucleotides read TGTGCCAGCAGCTTCTCTATCGGGGGGGCAGAAGATACGCAGTATTTT. Amino acid sequence: CASSFSIGGAEDTQYF.

This chain uses TRBV19 with TRBJ1-5, with D perhaps TRBD1 (6 bases). This CDR3 is 13 amino acids long. Trimming left V 4 bases short and J 4 bases short, with 8 bases between. Looked up from germline, CDR1 is LNHDA and CDR2 is SQIVND (reference sequence). In DNA form, the CDR3 reads TGTGCCAGTAGTAGGACAGAAAATCAGCCCCAGCATTTT. This codes for CASSRTENQPQHF.

The CDR3 reads CASSLGTPRLNEQFF. The DNA of the CDR3 is TGTGCCAGCAGTTTAGGGACCCCTCGCTTGAATGAGCAGTTCTTC. The J gene is TRBJ2-1, the V gene TRBV27; the D call may be TRBD1 or TRBD2 (5 bases each). The CDR3 runs to 15 residues. The V gene lost 2 bases and the J gene lost 7 bases, with 15 bases spanning the gap. Per the germline V gene, CDR1 is MNHEY and CDR2 is SMNVEV (reference sequence).

The chain employs TRBV7-2 and TRBJ2-5; D is uncertain. V was pared by 2 bases and J by 5 bases, with 6 bases between. Germline V gives CDR1 SGHTA, CDR2 FQGNSA. This CDR3 spans 12 amino acids. The CDR3 nucleotides read TGTGCCAGCAGCTTAAGTAGGGAGACCCAGTACTTC. Its protein product is CASSLSRETQYF.

This CDR3 is CASSEALVDYGYTF. As DNA, the CDR3 is TGTGCCAGCAGTGAAGCGCTAGTGGACTATGGCTACACCTTC. The chain employs TRBV6-1 and TRBJ1-2, with D hard to call. The germline V gene has CDR1 MNHNS and CDR2 SASEGT. CDR3 size: 14 residues. The V and J ends lost 0 bases and 3 bases respectively, with 8 bases between them.

The rearrangement joins TRBV6-1 to TRBJ1-4; 7 bases fit TRBD1. The J segment lost 9 bases and the V segment lost 7 bases, leaving 8 bases of the junction unmatched. CDR1 is MNHNS, CDR2 SASEGT, per germline. CDR3 size: 13 residues. CDR3 in DNA: TGTGCCAGCAAGGGACAGATGAGTCAAAAACTGTTTTTT. Amino acid sequence: CASKGQMSQKLFF.

The rearrangement joins TRBV15 to TRBJ2-1, with TRBD2 matching 10 bases. Looked up from germline, CDR1 is LNHNV and CDR2 is YYDKDF (reference sequence). V shed 2 bases, J shed 7 bases, and the junction held 5 bases outside the gene matches. The length of the CDR3 is 15 residues. CDR3 in DNA: TGTGCCACCAGCAGACCAGCGGGGGGGCGGAATGAGCAGTTCTTC. It is translated as CATSRPAGGRNEQFF.

The chain combines TRBV10-1 with TRBJ1-2; D ambiguous. This CDR3 region has 13 residues. Germline loops: CDR1 WNHNN, CDR2 SYGVQD (reference sequence). Trimming shortened V by 2 bases and J by 2 bases, and 6 bases separated the two germline ends. CDR3 amino acids: CASSEQKNYGYTF. CDR3 DNA sequence: TGCGCCAGCAGTGAGCAGAAAAACTATGGCTACACCTTC.

V usage is TRBV9 and J usage is TRBJ2-2, with 8 nucleotides matching TRBD1. This CDR3 is 16 amino acids long. The J segment lost 4 bases and the V segment lost 3 bases, leaving 8 bases of the junction unmatched. Germline CDR1 and CDR2: SGDLS and YYNGEE. In nucleotides, the CDR3 is TGTGCCAGCAGCGGACGCGGACAGGGTCCCACCGGGGAGCTGTTTTTT. It translates to CASSGRGQGPTGELFF. Together with reference TRBV9 and TRBJ2-2, the CDR3 gives the full variable domain: DSGVTQTPKHLITATGQRVTLRCSPRSGDLSVYWYQQSLDQGLQFLIQYYNGEERAKGNILERFSAQQFPDLHSELNLSSLELGDSALYFCASSGRGQGPTGELFFGEGSRLTVL.

V is TRBV9 and J is TRBJ2-1; tentatively, D is TRBD2 (6 bases). CDR1 SGDLS and CDR2 YYNGEE come from the germline V gene. Trimming stripped 4 bases from V and 4 bases from J, with 15 bases between. This CDR3 has 15 amino acids. CDR3 residues: CASSPSSGQYNEQFF. DNA of the CDR3: TGTGCCAGCAGCCCCAGTAGCGGTCAATACAATGAGCAGTTCTTC. Supplemented by reference TRBV9 and TRBJ2-1, the full variable domain reads DSGVTQTPKHLITATGQRVTLRCSPRSGDLSVYWYQQSLDQGLQFLIQYYNGEERAKGNILERFSAQQFPDLHSELNLSSLELGDSALYFCASSPSSGQYNEQFFGPGTRLTVL.

The chain recombines TRBV18 with TRBJ1-1; 7 bases match TRBD1. CDR1 is KGHSH, CDR2 LQKENI, per germline. The J segment lost 0 bases and the V segment lost 3 bases, leaving 7 bases of the junction unmatched. This CDR3 region has 16 residues. CDR3 sequence reads: CASSPQNDRVNTEAFF. DNA for the CDR3: TGTGCCAGCTCACCCCAAAATGACAGGGTGAACACTGAAGCTTTCTTT.

This clone was counted once. The V call is TRBV11-2, the J call TRBJ1-1; 7 nucleotides align to TRBD1. This CDR3 comprises 13 residues. V was clipped by 8 bases and J by 4 bases; unmatched bases: 7. The germline V gene encodes CDR1 SGHAT and CDR2 FQNNGV. Here the CDR3 reads CASCLYRGTEAFF. The CDR3 DNA sequence: TGTGCCAGCTGCCTTTACAGGGGCACTGAAGCTTTCTTT.